A selection of T cell receptor beta chains follows, all from one sample in a study of early T cells in non-severe SARS-CoV-2 infection. From the 5' RACE reads, TCRdb called clonotypes with MiXCR, one entry per CDR3 protein. This sample has over 70,000 distinct CDR3 sequences; around 13% occur once, and the top ten carry roughly 3.7%. The source was whole blood, collected at baseline. These receptors were taken from an adult who was a healthcare worker with PCR-confirmed SARS-CoV-2 infection or an uninfected control (not recorded which). The CDR3 runs from the conserved cysteine through the conserved F or W. A D gene is named only where the DNA matches it firmly. Clone size is stated in some rows and not others, as once, few, many or a class when expanded.

few	TRBJ2-7	-	TRBV28	TGTGCCAGCAGTTCGCCTAGCTCAAGGCCCCTAAGCGAGCAGTACTTC	CASSSPSSRPLSEQYF
few	TRBJ2-2	TRBD1	TRBV24-1	TGTGCCACCGCGACAGGGTTAGGGACCGGGGAGCTGTTTTTT	CATATGLGTGELFF
-	TRBJ2-5	-	TRBV7-8	TGTGCCAGCAGCCCCGGGGTAGGGGTTAGGGGAGAGACCCAGTACTTC	CASSPGVGVRGETQYF
few	TRBJ2-1	-	TRBV18	TGTGCCAGCTCACCGGGGGGTGAGCAGTTCTTC	CASSPGGEQFF
many	TRBJ1-1	-	TRBV20-1	TGCAGTGCTAGGGTCGGGGGGACTGAAGCTTTCTTT	CSARVGGTEAFF
few	TRBJ1-1	-	TRBV9	TGTGCCAGCAGCGTGCAACAGGGTGAGAGTGAAGCTTTCTTT	CASSVQQGESEAFF
-	TRBJ1-6	-	TRBV27	TGTGCCAGCAGTTTAGATCTCTATTCACCCCTCCACTTT	CASSLDLYSPLHF
-	TRBJ1-5	-	TRBV7-9	TGTGCCAGCAGCTCAGGGCTGAGCAATCAGCCCCAGCATTTT	CASSSGLSNQPQHF
-	TRBJ1-2	-	TRBV24-1	TGTGCCACCAGTCGGGACGAGTCAGATGGCTACACCTTC	CATSRDESDGYTF
once	TRBJ2-5	-	TRBV18	TGTGCCAGCTCACCCTACCCCCGGTCGATAGCGGCGCAAGAGACCCAGTACTTC	CASSPYPRSIAAQETQYF
-	TRBJ1-2	TRBD1	TRBV5-8	TGTGCCAGCAGCTCGACAGGGAACTATGGCTACACCTTC	CASSSTGNYGYTF
-	TRBJ1-5	TRBD1	TRBV2	TGTGCCAGCAGTGTCGAGCAGGGGGTTCAGCCCCAGCATTTT	CASSVEQGVQPQHF
many	TRBJ2-1	-	TRBV5-5	TGTGCCAGCAGCAACCGGGGGCCCGACAATGAGCAGTTCTTC	CASSNRGPDNEQFF
-	TRBJ2-1	TRBD1	TRBV12-3/TRBV12-4	TGTGCCAGCAGTTACCGACAGGGGACCAATGAGCAGTTCTTC	CASSYRQGTNEQFF
few	TRBJ2-7	TRBD2	TRBV27	TGTGCCAGCGCTCCTGGACTAGCCTACGAGCAGTACTTC	CASAPGLAYEQYF
-	TRBJ2-2	TRBD2	TRBV7-8	TGTGCCAGCAGGCGTAGCGGGAGGGCAGACACCAGGGAGCTGTTTTTT	CASRRSGRADTRELFF
many	TRBJ1-1	-	TRBV3-1	TGTGCCAGCAGCCAAGGGGGAAAGGACACTGAAGCTTTCTTT	CASSQGGKDTEAFF
-	TRBJ2-4	-	TRBV10-1	TGCGCCAGCAGTGATACGAGGGACGGACGGCCGTACTTC	CASSDTRDGRPYF
-	TRBJ1-5	-	TRBV18	TGTGCCAGCTCTCTACAGGAAAATCAGCCCCAGCATTTT	CASSLQENQPQHF
few	TRBJ1-2	-	TRBV28	TGTGCCAGCAGTTTAGAAGTGCGGGGGAGGGACTATGGCTACACCTTC	CASSLEVRGRDYGYTF
many	TRBJ2-2	-	TRBV24-1	TGTGCCACCAGTGACCCCCATGGGAACTTGAATTCCGGGGAGCTGTTTTTT	CATSDPHGNLNSGELFF
few	TRBJ2-3	-	TRBV2	TGTGCCAGCAGCTTAACAAGGGGGGATACGCAGTATTTT	CASSLTRGDTQYF
-	TRBJ2-1	-	TRBV20-1	TGCAGTGCTAAAACCTCTCTTGGCCGCTCCTACAATGAGCAGTTCTTC	CSAKTSLGRSYNEQFF
few	TRBJ1-2	-	TRBV6-6	TGTGCCAGCAGTTCTATCAGGGACTATGGCTACACCTTC	CASSSIRDYGYTF
-	TRBJ2-7	TRBD1	TRBV29-1	TGCAGCGTTCGGGACAGGGACGAGCAGTACTTC	CSVRDRDEQYF
few	TRBJ1-2	TRBD1	TRBV30	TGTGCCTGGAGCCGTCCGGACAGGCAAGGCTATGGCTACACCTTC	CAWSRPDRQGYGYTF
few	TRBJ2-3	-	TRBV29-1	TGCAGCGTCGAGAGGGGGAAGAGAGATACGCAGTATTTT	CSVERGKRDTQYF
few	TRBJ1-1	-	TRBV5-1	TGCGCCAGCAGCCCTCGACAGGCCAACACTGAAGCTTTCTTT	CASSPRQANTEAFF
-	TRBJ2-5	-	TRBV6-1	TGTGCCAGCAGTGTACAGCTATCGCAAGAGACCCAGTACTTC	CASSVQLSQETQYF